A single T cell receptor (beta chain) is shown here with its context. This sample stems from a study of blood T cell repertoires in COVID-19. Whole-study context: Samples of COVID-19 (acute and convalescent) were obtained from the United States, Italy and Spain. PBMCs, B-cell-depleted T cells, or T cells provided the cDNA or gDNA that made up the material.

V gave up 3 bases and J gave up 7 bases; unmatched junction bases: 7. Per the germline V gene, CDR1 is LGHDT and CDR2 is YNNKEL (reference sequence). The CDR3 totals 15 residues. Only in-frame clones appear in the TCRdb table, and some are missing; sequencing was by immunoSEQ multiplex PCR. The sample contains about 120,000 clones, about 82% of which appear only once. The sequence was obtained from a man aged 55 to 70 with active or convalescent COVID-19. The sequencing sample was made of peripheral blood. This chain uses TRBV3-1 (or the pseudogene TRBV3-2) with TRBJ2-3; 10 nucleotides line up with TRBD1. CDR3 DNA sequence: TGTGCCAGCAGCCAGGGGGGGGACAGGGGCAATACGCAGTATTTT. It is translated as CASSQGGDRGNTQYF.